This record looks at one T cell receptor beta chain sequence and its context. In germline, CDR1 is LNHNV, CDR2 YYDKDF (reference sequence). This CDR3 is built from 13 residues. V was clipped by 9 bases and J by 5 bases; unmatched bases: 7. This sample was included in a study of T cell changes during pregnancy in multiple sclerosis. The repertoire was sequenced with immunoSEQ multiplex PCR; TCRdb's copy has only in-frame clones and lacks some. The data show around 60,000 clones, approximately 94% seen once. This material consisted of CD8+ T cells from peripheral blood mononuclear cells, taken in the third trimester of pregnancy. This receptor was obtained from a female donor with multiple sclerosis, enrolled in a pregnancy study. This chain uses TRBV15 with TRBJ2-7, with 10 bases lining up with TRBD2. The CDR3 loop is CATEREGHDEQYF. The CDR3 region has the DNA TGTGCCACGGAGCGGGAGGGCCACGACGAGCAGTACTTC.